The present T cell receptor (beta chain) was sequenced within a study of blood T cell repertoires in COVID-19. For the study at large: Cohort 3 recovery required two negative PCRs, clearance, or symptom resolution.

TCRdb's table, derived via immunoSEQ multiplex PCR, lists solely in-frame clones and lacks some. The table includes 350,000 to 400,000 clones, 87% detected once. Sample: PBMCs or T cells enriched from blood (not recorded which). The source of this sequence is a man in his forties or fifties in a cohort exposed to, infected with or recovered from COVID-19 (not recorded which).

CDR3 nucleotides: TGTGCCATCAGTGACGGGACAGGGAGTTCACCCCTCCACTTT. It specifies CAISDGTGSSPLHF. The rearrangement joins TRBV10-3 to TRBJ1-6, with 9 bases that match TRBD1. With 3 bases clipped from V and 9 bases from J, the junction kept 3 bases outside the gene matches. CDR3 length: 14 residues. Looked up from germline, CDR1 is ENHRY and CDR2 is SYGVKD.